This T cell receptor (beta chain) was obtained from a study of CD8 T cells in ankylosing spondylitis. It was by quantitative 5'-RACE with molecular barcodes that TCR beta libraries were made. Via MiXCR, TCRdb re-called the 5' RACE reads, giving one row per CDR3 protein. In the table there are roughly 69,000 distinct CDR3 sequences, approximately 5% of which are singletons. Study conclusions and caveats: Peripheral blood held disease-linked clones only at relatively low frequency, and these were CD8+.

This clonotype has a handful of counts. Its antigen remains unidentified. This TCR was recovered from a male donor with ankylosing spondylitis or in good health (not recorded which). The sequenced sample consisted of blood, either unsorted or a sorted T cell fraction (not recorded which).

The CDR3 protein is CASSPGQGAVDEQFF. The CDR3 DNA follows: TGCGCCAGCAGTCCGGGACAGGGGGCAGTGGATGAGCAGTTCTTC. The chain uses TRBV23-1 and TRBJ2-1; TRBD1 matches 12 bases. TRBV23-1 is noted as an ORF with a role that remains uncertain. This CDR3 is built from 15 residues. The junction had 6 bases not matched to a gene; V was cut back by 4 bases and J by 8 bases.